This note documents a single T cell receptor (beta chain) sequence. The data are from a study of blood T cell repertoires in COVID-19. The repertoire was sequenced with immunoSEQ multiplex PCR; TCRdb's copy has only in-frame clones and lacks some. The sample shows 120,000 or so clones, 87% of them seen only once. Germline V CDR1 and CDR2: LGHNT, FRNRAP. J lost 6 bases, V lost 6 bases, and 10 bases had no gene match. The CDR3 covers 15 residues. The sequence was collected from a woman in her 70s with acute or convalescent COVID-19. The chain joins TRBV12-5 to TRBJ2-2; 7 bases are shared with TRBD2. Sequenced: peripheral blood. In nucleotides, the CDR3 is TGTGCTAGTGGAACCGGACTAGTTGGCGCCGGGGAGCTGTTTTTT. It yields the protein CASGTGLVGAGELFF.